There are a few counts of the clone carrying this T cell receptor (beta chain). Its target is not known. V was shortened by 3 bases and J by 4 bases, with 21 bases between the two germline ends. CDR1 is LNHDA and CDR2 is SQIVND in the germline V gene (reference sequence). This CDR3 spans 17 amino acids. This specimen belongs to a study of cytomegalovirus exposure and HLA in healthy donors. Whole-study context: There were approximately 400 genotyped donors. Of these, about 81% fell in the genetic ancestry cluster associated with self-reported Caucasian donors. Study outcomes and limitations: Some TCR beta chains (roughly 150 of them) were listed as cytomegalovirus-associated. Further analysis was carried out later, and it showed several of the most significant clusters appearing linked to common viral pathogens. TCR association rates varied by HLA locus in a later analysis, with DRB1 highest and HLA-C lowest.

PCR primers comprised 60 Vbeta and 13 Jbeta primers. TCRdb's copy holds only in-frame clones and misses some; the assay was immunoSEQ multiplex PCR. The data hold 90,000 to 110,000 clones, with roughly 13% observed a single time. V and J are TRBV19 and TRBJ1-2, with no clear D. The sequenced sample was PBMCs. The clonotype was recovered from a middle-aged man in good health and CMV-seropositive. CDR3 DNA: TGTGCCAGTAGTATTGGGAGGGCGTCATCCACGGTCTATGGCTACACCTTC. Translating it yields CASSIGRASSTVYGYTF.